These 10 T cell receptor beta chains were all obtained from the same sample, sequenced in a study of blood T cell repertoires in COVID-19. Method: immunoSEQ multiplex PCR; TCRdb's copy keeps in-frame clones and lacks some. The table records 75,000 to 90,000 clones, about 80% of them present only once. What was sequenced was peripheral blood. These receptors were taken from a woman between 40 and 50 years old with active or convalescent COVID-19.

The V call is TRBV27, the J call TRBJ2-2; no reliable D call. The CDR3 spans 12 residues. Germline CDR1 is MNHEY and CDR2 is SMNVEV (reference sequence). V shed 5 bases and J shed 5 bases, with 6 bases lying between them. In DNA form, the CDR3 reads TGTGCCAGCAGTATCCGGACCGGGGAGCTGTTTTTT. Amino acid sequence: CASSIRTGELFF.

CDR3 bases: TGTGCCAGCAGCTTAGACGGGTCGAGCACAGATACGCAGTATTTT. It is translated as CASSLDGSSTDTQYF. V is TRBV7-2 and J is TRBJ2-3; D call uncertain. Trimming removed 1 base from V and 0 bases from J, with 8 bases in between. The germline V gene encodes CDR1 SGHTA and CDR2 FQGNSA. The CDR3 has 15 residues.

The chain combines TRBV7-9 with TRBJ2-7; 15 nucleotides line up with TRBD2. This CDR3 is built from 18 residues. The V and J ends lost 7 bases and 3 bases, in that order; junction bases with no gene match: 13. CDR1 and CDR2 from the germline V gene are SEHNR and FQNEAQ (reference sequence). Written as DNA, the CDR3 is TGTGCCAGCAAACCAGGACTAGCGGGAGGGTCTTCAAACTACGAGCAGTACTTC. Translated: CASKPGLAGGSSNYEQYF.

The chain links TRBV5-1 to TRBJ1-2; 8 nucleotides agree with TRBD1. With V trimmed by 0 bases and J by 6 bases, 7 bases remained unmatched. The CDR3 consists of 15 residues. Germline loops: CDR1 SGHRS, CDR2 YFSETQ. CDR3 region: CASSLGDRMSDGYTF. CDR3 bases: TGCGCCAGCAGCTTGGGGGACAGGATGTCGGATGGCTACACCTTC.

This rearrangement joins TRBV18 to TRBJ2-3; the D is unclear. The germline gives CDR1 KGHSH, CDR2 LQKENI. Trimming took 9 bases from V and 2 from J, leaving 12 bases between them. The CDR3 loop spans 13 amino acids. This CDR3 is CASAVVHTDTQYF. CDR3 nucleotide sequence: TGTGCCAGTGCGGTTGTGCACACAGATACGCAGTATTTT.

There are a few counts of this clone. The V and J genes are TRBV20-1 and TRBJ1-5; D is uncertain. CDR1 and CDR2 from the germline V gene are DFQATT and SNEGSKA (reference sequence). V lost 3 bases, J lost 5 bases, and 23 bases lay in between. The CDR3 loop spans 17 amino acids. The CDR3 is CSASKSAGRSLYQPQHF. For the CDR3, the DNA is TGCAGTGCTAGTAAGTCTGCTGGTCGGTCACTATATCAGCCCCAGCATTTT.

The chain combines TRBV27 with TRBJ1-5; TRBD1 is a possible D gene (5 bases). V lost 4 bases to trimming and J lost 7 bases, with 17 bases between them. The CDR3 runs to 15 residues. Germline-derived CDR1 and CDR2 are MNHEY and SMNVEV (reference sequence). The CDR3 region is CASSSLGGNNQPQHF. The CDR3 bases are TGTGCCAGCAGTTCCTTGGGGGGGAACAACCAGCCCCAGCATTTT.

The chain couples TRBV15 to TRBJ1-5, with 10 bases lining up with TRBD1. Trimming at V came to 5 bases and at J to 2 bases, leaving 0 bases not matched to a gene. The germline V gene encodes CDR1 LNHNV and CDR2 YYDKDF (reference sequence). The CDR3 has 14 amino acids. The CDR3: CATSGQGGNQPQHF. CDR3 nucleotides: TGTGCCACCAGCGGACAGGGGGGCAATCAGCCCCAGCATTTT.

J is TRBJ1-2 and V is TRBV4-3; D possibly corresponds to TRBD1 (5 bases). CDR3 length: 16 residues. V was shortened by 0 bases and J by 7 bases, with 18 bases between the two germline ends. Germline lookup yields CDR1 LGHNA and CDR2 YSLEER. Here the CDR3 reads CASSQDGAGWVSGYTF. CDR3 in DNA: TGCGCCAGCAGCCAAGATGGCGCAGGGTGGGTGAGTGGCTACACCTTC.

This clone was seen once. The chain's CDR3 is CASKPSDTEYGYTF. The CDR3 nucleotides read TGCGCCAGCAAGCCCTCGGACACTGAATATGGCTACACCTTC. The chain employs TRBV5-1 and TRBJ1-2; D is possibly TRBD1 (5 bases). This CDR3 has 14 amino acids. V was pared by 6 bases and J by 5 bases, with 17 bases between. Looked up from germline, CDR1 is SGHRS and CDR2 is YFSETQ.